Listed here is a single TCR beta chain. Study processing details: Reference gene primer amplification gave estimated nucleated cell counts. Sequenced by immunoSEQ multiplex PCR; TCRdb stores in-frame clones only, minus some. The V and J calls and clone size come from that table; D and trimming were worked out from the DNA. The table lists 400,000 or so clones, less than 95% of them singletons. The data are from a study of blood T cell repertoires in COVID-19. Background on the study: COVID-19 samples collected from the United States, Italy and Spain covered acute and convalescent phases.

The CDR3 extends over 15 amino acids. Per germline, CDR1 MDHEN and CDR2 SYDVKM. The V and J ends lost 4 bases and 0 bases respectively, with 12 bases between them. Sequencing used PBMCs or T cells enriched from blood (not recorded which). The rearrangement uses TRBV28 and TRBJ1-1, with D hard to call. The sequence was collected from a man aged 18 to 30 who had recovered from COVID-19. CDR3 sequence (DNA): TGTGCCAGCAGTTCGGGCGGGGTGGTGAACACTGAAGCTTTCTTT. Protein: CASSSGGVVNTEAFF.